Listed below are T cell receptor beta chains from one sample, sequenced in a study of shared clonotypes between healthy human individuals. Generated by immunoSEQ multiplex PCR, the TCRdb table keeps only in-frame clones and is missing some. The sample carries 2 million to 2.5 million clones, approximately 95% recorded once. The sequenced sample consisted of naive CD4+ T cells sorted from blood. These receptors all stem from a young man in good health. Both conserved end residues are part of each CDR3.

>TRBJ1-1|TRBV4-1
CASSQATSFGYTEAFF
>TRBJ2-6|TRBV28
CASLGSSGANVLTF
>TRBJ2-7|TRBV10-3
CAIRGLAGAEQYF
>TRBJ2-3|TRBV5-1
CASSLLASTSTDTQYF
>TRBJ1-1|TRBV6-5
CASGRGTEAFF
>TRBJ2-4|TRBV9
CASSVEGSSIKNIQYF
>TRBJ2-7|TRBV9
CASSLRASPGEQYF
>TRBJ1-1|TRBV10-1
CASRGTGPAFF
>TRBJ2-2|TRBV11-2
CASSLVFSGNTGELFF
>TRBJ1-2|TRBV19
CASSIGTGNGYTF
>TRBJ2-5|TRBV6-1
CAIRGDSVKTQYF
>TRBJ1-2|TRBV18
CASSPTDNYGYTF
>TRBJ2-1|TRBV12-2
CASRLTSNSGGAYNEQFF
>TRBJ2-7|TRBV25-1
CASSEWGQGIYEQYF
>TRBJ2-1|TRBV7-9
CASSLDGAGGTYNEQFF
>TRBJ1-4|TRBV7-2
CASSVPGLGEKLFF